Listed here are 31 T cell receptor beta chains from one sample, sequenced in a study of blood T cell repertoires in COVID-19. The repertoire was sequenced with immunoSEQ multiplex PCR; TCRdb's copy has only in-frame clones and lacks some. The data contain 75,000 or so clones, 70% to 90% of them singletons. Sequencing was carried out using peripheral blood. All receptors derive from a man in his 70s with acute or convalescent COVID-19.

This sequence joins TRBV3-1 (or the pseudogene TRBV3-2) and TRBJ1-1; D call uncertain. V dropped 3 bases and J dropped 1 base, with 9 bases sitting between them. Germline CDR1 and CDR2: LGHDT and YNNKEL (reference sequence). The length of the CDR3 is 14 residues. The CDR3 region is CASSQRRQNTEAFF. Written as DNA, the CDR3 is TGTGCCAGCAGCCAGAGGCGGCAGAACACTGAAGCTTTCTTT.

CDR3 DNA sequence: TGTGCCAGCAGCTTCCCTCGGGGAGGGCGGGAGATTGAGCAGTTCTTC. It codes for CASSFPRGGREIEQFF. The V call is TRBV7-2, the J call TRBJ2-1; 7 bases fit TRBD2. The V segment lost 3 bases and the J segment 9 bases; nucleotides outside the gene matches: 14. Germline CDR1 and CDR2: SGHTA and FQGNSA. The CDR3 runs to 16 residues.

This chain links TRBV7-9 with TRBJ1-1; perhaps TRBD1 as D (6 bases). V lost 2 bases and J lost 5, with 15 bases in between. Per the germline V gene, CDR1 is SEHNR and CDR2 is FQNEAQ (reference sequence). This CDR3 spans 15 amino acids. The CDR3 nucleotides read TGTGCCAGCAGCTTATCCCCAGGGGTACGGACTGAAGCTTTCTTT. This gives the protein CASSLSPGVRTEAFF.

This chain uses TRBV5-1 with TRBJ2-5; 9 bases are a match to TRBD1. The ends lost 4 bases at V and 5 bases at J; junction bases unmatched: 18. This CDR3 is 18 amino acids long. CDR1 is SGHRS, CDR2 YFSETQ, per germline. The CDR3: CASSHRRNSGTGHETQYF. For the CDR3, the DNA is TGCGCCAGCAGCCATAGACGAAACTCCGGGACAGGGCACGAGACCCAGTACTTC.

This rearrangement joins TRBV29-1 to TRBJ2-7; 7 positions match TRBD1. Germline loops: CDR1 SQVTM, CDR2 ANQGSEA. V trimming: 4 bases; J trimming: 4 bases; junction bases outside the gene matches: 10. The CDR3 consists of 14 residues. The CDR3 here is CSVGGQTGFYEQYF. The DNA for the CDR3 is TGCAGCGTTGGGGGGCAGACAGGGTTTTACGAGCAGTACTTC.

As DNA, the CDR3 is TGTGCCAGCAGTTTGAAGCGATTCGAGCCCCAGCATTTT. The encoded protein is CASSLKRFEPQHF. V usage is TRBV12-3 or TRBV12-4 and J usage is TRBJ1-5; D remains unclear. CDR3 length equals 13 residues. Trimming took off 3 bases at V and 8 bases at J, with 11 bases between the two ends.

Only a few counts were recorded for this clone. The V gene is TRBV3-1 (or the pseudogene TRBV3-2), the J gene TRBJ2-7; 10 bases line up with TRBD2. V lost 4 bases to trimming and J lost 7 bases; unmatched junction nucleotides: 7. The V gene's germline CDR1 is LGHDT and CDR2 YNNKEL (reference sequence). The CDR3 consists of 14 residues. CDR3 nucleotide sequence: TGTGCCAGCAGCCCGAGCGGGGGGGTGGGAGAGCAGTACTTC. Amino acids: CASSPSGGVGEQYF.

This rearrangement joins TRBV19 to TRBJ1-1; no clear D. V was cut by 6 bases and J by 4 bases, with 18 bases left in between. The germline CDR1 and CDR2 sequences are LNHDA and SQIVND (reference sequence). The CDR3 extends over 15 amino acids. The DNA of the CDR3 is TGTGCCAGTAGAAAGTGTAGCCGAGGATGCACTGAAGCTTTCTTT. Translation gives CASRKCSRGCTEAFF.

The chain joins TRBV4-1 to TRBJ2-7; 9 nucleotides align to TRBD2. CDR1 and CDR2 from the germline V gene are MGHRA and YSYEKL. The CDR3 has 15 residues. Trimming took 1 base from V and 3 from J; bases not matched to a gene: 4. CDR3 residues: CASSQGLAGIYEQYF. In DNA form, the CDR3 reads TGCGCCAGCAGCCAAGGGCTAGCGGGGATCTACGAGCAGTACTTC.

This clone was found a few times. V is TRBV3-1 (or the pseudogene TRBV3-2) and J is TRBJ1-3, with D unresolved. This CDR3 is 14 amino acids long. The germline V gene has CDR1 LGHDT and CDR2 YNNKEL (reference sequence). Trimming pared 1 base from V and 1 base from J, leaving 5 bases between. CDR3 residues: CASSQAGSGNTIYF. In DNA, the CDR3 is TGTGCCAGCAGCCAAGCGGGTTCTGGAAACACCATATATTTT.

The chain recombines TRBV6-5 with TRBJ2-7; a weak D match, TRBD1 (6 bases). The CDR3 runs to 13 residues. Germline loops: CDR1 MNHEY, CDR2 SVGAGI. The V end was cut by 6 bases, the J end by 3 bases, with 12 bases between. CDR3: CASRNTGSYEQYF. The DNA of the CDR3 is TGTGCCAGCAGAAACACAGGGAGCTACGAGCAGTACTTC.

J is TRBJ1-3 and V is TRBV10-1; tentative D call: TRBD1 (6 bases). The V gene lost 5 bases and the J gene lost 0 bases, with 8 bases spanning the gap. In germline, CDR1 is WNHNN, CDR2 SYGVQD (reference sequence). The CDR3 covers 14 residues. The CDR3 loop reads CASSTGSSGNTIYF. The CDR3 DNA reads TGCGCCAGCAGTACAGGGAGCTCTGGAAACACCATATATTTT.

The V call is TRBV7-9, the J call TRBJ1-6, with D unclear. Trimming left V 3 bases short and J 8 bases short, with 5 bases between. Looked up from germline, CDR1 is SEHNR and CDR2 is FQNEAQ (reference sequence). The CDR3 extends over 12 amino acids. DNA for the CDR3: TGTGCCAGCAGCTTTGCAGATTCACCCCTCCACTTT. It specifies CASSFADSPLHF.

The rearrangement uses TRBV3-1 (or the pseudogene TRBV3-2) and TRBJ2-2, with 8 nucleotides matching TRBD2. The V gene's germline CDR1 is LGHDT and CDR2 YNNKEL (reference sequence). Germline trimming cut 6 bases from V and 0 bases from J; bases unmatched to any gene: 3. The CDR3 runs 15 residues. The CDR3 here is CASRLGLANTGELFF. The DNA of the CDR3 is TGTGCCAGCAGACTGGGACTAGCGAACACCGGGGAGCTGTTTTTT.

V is TRBV24-1 and J is TRBJ1-1, with unresolved D. Trimming left V 5 bases short and J 1 base short, with 7 bases between. CDR1 is KGHDR, CDR2 SFDVKD, per germline. CDR3 size: 13 residues. As DNA, the CDR3 is TGTGCCACCAGTGCTACAGAGAACACTGAAGCTTTCTTT. It is translated as CATSATENTEAFF.

The V and J genes are TRBV29-1 and TRBJ1-1; 7 bases map to TRBD1. V shed 7 bases and J 0 bases; nucleotides not matched to a gene: 2. Germline loops: CDR1 SQVTM, CDR2 ANQGSEA. This CDR3 is built from 12 residues. In DNA form, the CDR3 reads TGCAGCGCTGACAGGGTGAACACTGAAGCTTTCTTT. Encoded protein: CSADRVNTEAFF.

The count of this clone is one. V and J are TRBV6-2 or TRBV6-3 and TRBJ1-5; 7 nucleotides align to TRBD1. After removal of 0 bases from V and 5 bases from J, the junction contained 7 bases not matched to a gene. The CDR3 covers 16 residues. Germline V gene sequence: CDR1 MNHEY, CDR2 SVGEGT. CDR3 residues: CASSYSGHRGYQPQHF. DNA of the CDR3: TGTGCCAGCAGTTACTCGGGACACAGGGGATATCAGCCCCAGCATTTT.

V gene TRBV7-6 combines with J gene TRBJ2-5, with 7 bases lining up with TRBD2. Germline CDR1 is SGHVS and CDR2 is FNYEAQ. The length of the CDR3 is 13 residues. J lost 5 bases, V lost 5 bases, and 5 bases had no gene match. CDR3 coding DNA: TGTGCCAGCAGCACCGGGAGGAGGGAGACCCAGTACTTC. Amino acids: CASSTGRRETQYF.

The chain carries TRBV5-1 and TRBJ2-7; 7 bases map to TRBD1. Germline V gene data show CDR1 as SGHRS and CDR2 as YFSETQ. V lost 3 bases, J lost 2 bases, and 5 bases stayed unmatched. The CDR3 runs to 14 residues. The CDR3 region is CASSYRDSPYEQYF. The CDR3 DNA reads TGCGCCAGCAGCTACCGGGACAGCCCCTACGAGCAGTACTTC.

This clone was seen a few times. The rearrangement uses TRBV9 and TRBJ2-1, with 11 positions matching TRBD2. CDR3 length equals 18 residues. J was trimmed by 5 bases and V by 0 bases; bases with no gene match: 10. Germline-derived CDR1 and CDR2 are SGDLS and YYNGEE. CDR3: CASSVDVSGRASDNEQFF. The CDR3 DNA sequence: TGTGCCAGCAGCGTAGACGTTAGCGGGAGGGCATCGGACAATGAGCAGTTCTTC.

J is TRBJ2-2 and V is TRBV19; 12 bases are shared with TRBD2. Trimming cost V 5 bases and J 5 bases; bases outside gene matches: 9. In germline, CDR1 is LNHDA, CDR2 SQIVND (reference sequence). The CDR3 totals 17 residues. CDR3 loop: CASSARLAGVGTGELFF. CDR3 DNA sequence: TGTGCCAGTAGTGCTCGACTAGCGGGAGTCGGTACCGGGGAGCTGTTTTTT.

The genes are TRBV24-1 and TRBJ2-1; 10 nucleotides line up with TRBD1. Germline-derived CDR1 and CDR2 are KGHDR and SFDVKD. V was clipped by 4 bases and J by 6 bases; unmatched bases: 17. The CDR3 covers 19 residues. This chain's CDR3 is CATSDARGTGEWARNEQFF. The CDR3 DNA sequence: TGTGCCACCAGTGACGCCCGCGGGACAGGGGAATGGGCGCGCAATGAGCAGTTCTTC.

The gene calls are TRBV6-2 or TRBV6-3 and TRBJ2-7, with 9 positions matching TRBD1. CDR3 size: 17 residues. Germline CDR1 is MNHEY and CDR2 is SVGEGT. The V gene end was trimmed by 4 bases and the J gene end by 0 bases; junction bases not matched to a gene: 10. Here the CDR3 reads CASSWNRDRDLSYEQYF. The CDR3 nucleotides are TGTGCCAGCAGTTGGAACCGGGACAGGGACCTCTCCTACGAGCAGTACTTC.

The chain carries TRBV6-2 or TRBV6-3 and TRBJ1-1; D is perhaps TRBD1 (5 bases). The CDR3 length is 12 residues. Trimming left V 2 bases short and J 10 bases short, with 11 bases between. Germline lookup yields CDR1 MNHEY and CDR2 SVGEGT. The CDR3 sequence: CASSYLGGGAFF. DNA for the CDR3: TGTGCCAGCAGTTACCTCGGGGGGGGAGCTTTCTTT.

J is TRBJ1-2 and V is TRBV19, with 7 nucleotides matching TRBD1. Germline CDR1 reads LNHDA; CDR2 reads SQIVND (reference sequence). The J segment lost 3 bases and the V segment lost 3 bases, leaving 13 bases of the junction unmatched. This CDR3 is built from 17 residues. The CDR3 reads CASSIQGLGGADYGYTF. CDR3 bases: TGTGCCAGTAGTATTCAAGGCCTAGGGGGCGCCGACTATGGCTACACCTTC.

This clone was picked up one time. This sequence joins TRBV28 and TRBJ1-3, with TRBD1 matching over 7 bases. The V and J ends lost 5 bases and 0 bases, in that order; junction bases with no gene match: 13. The germline V gene has CDR1 MDHEN and CDR2 SYDVKM. The CDR3 runs to 18 residues. DNA of the CDR3: TGTGCCAGCAGTATAAGACAGGGACTTGTTAGCTCTGGAAACACCATATATTTT. This encodes CASSIRQGLVSSGNTIYF.

The chain is built from TRBV3-1 (or the pseudogene TRBV3-2) and TRBJ1-4; D ambiguous. The CDR3 totals 13 residues. The germline gives CDR1 LGHDT, CDR2 YNNKEL (reference sequence). Trimming pared 5 bases from V and 15 bases from J, leaving 19 bases between. CDR3 coding DNA: TGTGCCAGCAGCGGAGGGAGCGTCTTTCGTATGTTTTTT. Translated: CASSGGSVFRMFF.

The V gene is TRBV28, the J gene TRBJ1-1; D is uncertain. The germline V and J ends were trimmed by 4 bases and 1 base, with 7 bases remaining between them. There are 13 residues in the CDR3. The germline gives CDR1 MDHEN, CDR2 SYDVKM. The CDR3 sequence is CASSSPGNTEAFF. The DNA of the CDR3 is TGTGCCAGCAGTTCCCCCGGGAACACTGAAGCTTTCTTT.

The J gene is TRBJ1-1, the V gene TRBV6-6, with TRBD1 identical over 9 bases. This CDR3 has 15 residues. Germline V CDR1 and CDR2: MNHNY, SVGAGI (reference sequence). V shed 5 bases and J 5 bases; nucleotides not matched to a gene: 9. In nucleotides, the CDR3 is TGTGCCAGCAGTGACCAGACAGGGGGTAGTACTGAAGCTTTCTTT. Its protein is CASSDQTGGSTEAFF.

The chain combines TRBV5-1 with TRBJ1-3; 7 nucleotides line up with TRBD1. With V trimmed by 4 bases and J by 0 bases, 16 bases remained unmatched. The CDR3 has 19 amino acids. Germline lookup yields CDR1 SGHRS and CDR2 YFSETQ. The CDR3 sequence is CASSPAWSGGQISGNTIYF. CDR3 in DNA: TGCGCCAGCAGCCCGGCTTGGAGCGGGGGACAGATCTCTGGAAACACCATATATTTT.

The V and J genes are TRBV3-1 (or the pseudogene TRBV3-2) and TRBJ2-7; 8 nucleotides align to TRBD1. V gave up 5 bases and J gave up 6 bases; unmatched junction bases: 9. Germline assignment: CDR1 LGHDT and CDR2 YNNKEL (reference sequence). The CDR3 totals 14 residues. CDR3 sequence reads: CASSTRQGRIEQYF. The CDR3 DNA follows: TGTGCCAGCAGCACCCGACAGGGGAGGATCGAGCAGTACTTC.